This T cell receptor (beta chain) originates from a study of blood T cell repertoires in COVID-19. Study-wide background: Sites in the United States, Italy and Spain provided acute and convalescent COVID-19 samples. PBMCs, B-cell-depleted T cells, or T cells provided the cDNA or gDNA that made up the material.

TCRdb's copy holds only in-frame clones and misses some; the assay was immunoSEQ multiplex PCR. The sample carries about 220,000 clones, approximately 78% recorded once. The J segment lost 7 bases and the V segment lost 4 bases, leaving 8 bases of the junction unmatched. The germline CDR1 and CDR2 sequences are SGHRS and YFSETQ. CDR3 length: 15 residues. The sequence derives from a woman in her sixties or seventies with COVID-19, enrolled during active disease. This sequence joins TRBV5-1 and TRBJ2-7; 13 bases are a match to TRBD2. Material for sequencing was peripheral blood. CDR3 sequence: CASSVGTSGMEEQYF. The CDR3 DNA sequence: TGCGCCAGCAGCGTGGGGACTAGCGGGATGGAGGAGCAGTACTTC. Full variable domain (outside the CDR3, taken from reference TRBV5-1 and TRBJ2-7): KAGVTQTPRYLIKTRGQQVTLSCSPISGHRSVSWYQQTPGQGLQFLFEYFSETQRNKGNFPGRFSGRQFSNSRSEMNVSTLELGDSALYLCASSVGTSGMEEQYFGPGTRLTVT.